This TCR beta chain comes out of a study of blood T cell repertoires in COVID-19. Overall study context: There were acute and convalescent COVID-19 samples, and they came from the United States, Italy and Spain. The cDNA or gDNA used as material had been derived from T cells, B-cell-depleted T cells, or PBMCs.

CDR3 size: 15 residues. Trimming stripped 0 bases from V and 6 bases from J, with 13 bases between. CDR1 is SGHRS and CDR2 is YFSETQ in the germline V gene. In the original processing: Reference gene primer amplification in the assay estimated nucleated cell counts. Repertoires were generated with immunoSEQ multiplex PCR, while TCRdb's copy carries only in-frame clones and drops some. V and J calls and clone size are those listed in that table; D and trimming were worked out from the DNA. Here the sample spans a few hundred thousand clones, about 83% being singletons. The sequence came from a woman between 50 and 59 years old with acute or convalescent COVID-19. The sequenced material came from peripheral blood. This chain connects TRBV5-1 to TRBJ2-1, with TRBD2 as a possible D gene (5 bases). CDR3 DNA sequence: TGCGCCAGCAGCTTGGCCTCTCAAGGAGGCAATGAGCAGTTCTTC. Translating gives CASSLASQGGNEQFF. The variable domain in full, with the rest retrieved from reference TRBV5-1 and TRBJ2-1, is KAGVTQTPRYLIKTRGQQVTLSCSPISGHRSVSWYQQTPGQGLQFLFEYFSETQRNKGNFPGRFSGRQFSNSRSEMNVSTLELGDSALYLCASSLASQGGNEQFFGPGTRLTVL.